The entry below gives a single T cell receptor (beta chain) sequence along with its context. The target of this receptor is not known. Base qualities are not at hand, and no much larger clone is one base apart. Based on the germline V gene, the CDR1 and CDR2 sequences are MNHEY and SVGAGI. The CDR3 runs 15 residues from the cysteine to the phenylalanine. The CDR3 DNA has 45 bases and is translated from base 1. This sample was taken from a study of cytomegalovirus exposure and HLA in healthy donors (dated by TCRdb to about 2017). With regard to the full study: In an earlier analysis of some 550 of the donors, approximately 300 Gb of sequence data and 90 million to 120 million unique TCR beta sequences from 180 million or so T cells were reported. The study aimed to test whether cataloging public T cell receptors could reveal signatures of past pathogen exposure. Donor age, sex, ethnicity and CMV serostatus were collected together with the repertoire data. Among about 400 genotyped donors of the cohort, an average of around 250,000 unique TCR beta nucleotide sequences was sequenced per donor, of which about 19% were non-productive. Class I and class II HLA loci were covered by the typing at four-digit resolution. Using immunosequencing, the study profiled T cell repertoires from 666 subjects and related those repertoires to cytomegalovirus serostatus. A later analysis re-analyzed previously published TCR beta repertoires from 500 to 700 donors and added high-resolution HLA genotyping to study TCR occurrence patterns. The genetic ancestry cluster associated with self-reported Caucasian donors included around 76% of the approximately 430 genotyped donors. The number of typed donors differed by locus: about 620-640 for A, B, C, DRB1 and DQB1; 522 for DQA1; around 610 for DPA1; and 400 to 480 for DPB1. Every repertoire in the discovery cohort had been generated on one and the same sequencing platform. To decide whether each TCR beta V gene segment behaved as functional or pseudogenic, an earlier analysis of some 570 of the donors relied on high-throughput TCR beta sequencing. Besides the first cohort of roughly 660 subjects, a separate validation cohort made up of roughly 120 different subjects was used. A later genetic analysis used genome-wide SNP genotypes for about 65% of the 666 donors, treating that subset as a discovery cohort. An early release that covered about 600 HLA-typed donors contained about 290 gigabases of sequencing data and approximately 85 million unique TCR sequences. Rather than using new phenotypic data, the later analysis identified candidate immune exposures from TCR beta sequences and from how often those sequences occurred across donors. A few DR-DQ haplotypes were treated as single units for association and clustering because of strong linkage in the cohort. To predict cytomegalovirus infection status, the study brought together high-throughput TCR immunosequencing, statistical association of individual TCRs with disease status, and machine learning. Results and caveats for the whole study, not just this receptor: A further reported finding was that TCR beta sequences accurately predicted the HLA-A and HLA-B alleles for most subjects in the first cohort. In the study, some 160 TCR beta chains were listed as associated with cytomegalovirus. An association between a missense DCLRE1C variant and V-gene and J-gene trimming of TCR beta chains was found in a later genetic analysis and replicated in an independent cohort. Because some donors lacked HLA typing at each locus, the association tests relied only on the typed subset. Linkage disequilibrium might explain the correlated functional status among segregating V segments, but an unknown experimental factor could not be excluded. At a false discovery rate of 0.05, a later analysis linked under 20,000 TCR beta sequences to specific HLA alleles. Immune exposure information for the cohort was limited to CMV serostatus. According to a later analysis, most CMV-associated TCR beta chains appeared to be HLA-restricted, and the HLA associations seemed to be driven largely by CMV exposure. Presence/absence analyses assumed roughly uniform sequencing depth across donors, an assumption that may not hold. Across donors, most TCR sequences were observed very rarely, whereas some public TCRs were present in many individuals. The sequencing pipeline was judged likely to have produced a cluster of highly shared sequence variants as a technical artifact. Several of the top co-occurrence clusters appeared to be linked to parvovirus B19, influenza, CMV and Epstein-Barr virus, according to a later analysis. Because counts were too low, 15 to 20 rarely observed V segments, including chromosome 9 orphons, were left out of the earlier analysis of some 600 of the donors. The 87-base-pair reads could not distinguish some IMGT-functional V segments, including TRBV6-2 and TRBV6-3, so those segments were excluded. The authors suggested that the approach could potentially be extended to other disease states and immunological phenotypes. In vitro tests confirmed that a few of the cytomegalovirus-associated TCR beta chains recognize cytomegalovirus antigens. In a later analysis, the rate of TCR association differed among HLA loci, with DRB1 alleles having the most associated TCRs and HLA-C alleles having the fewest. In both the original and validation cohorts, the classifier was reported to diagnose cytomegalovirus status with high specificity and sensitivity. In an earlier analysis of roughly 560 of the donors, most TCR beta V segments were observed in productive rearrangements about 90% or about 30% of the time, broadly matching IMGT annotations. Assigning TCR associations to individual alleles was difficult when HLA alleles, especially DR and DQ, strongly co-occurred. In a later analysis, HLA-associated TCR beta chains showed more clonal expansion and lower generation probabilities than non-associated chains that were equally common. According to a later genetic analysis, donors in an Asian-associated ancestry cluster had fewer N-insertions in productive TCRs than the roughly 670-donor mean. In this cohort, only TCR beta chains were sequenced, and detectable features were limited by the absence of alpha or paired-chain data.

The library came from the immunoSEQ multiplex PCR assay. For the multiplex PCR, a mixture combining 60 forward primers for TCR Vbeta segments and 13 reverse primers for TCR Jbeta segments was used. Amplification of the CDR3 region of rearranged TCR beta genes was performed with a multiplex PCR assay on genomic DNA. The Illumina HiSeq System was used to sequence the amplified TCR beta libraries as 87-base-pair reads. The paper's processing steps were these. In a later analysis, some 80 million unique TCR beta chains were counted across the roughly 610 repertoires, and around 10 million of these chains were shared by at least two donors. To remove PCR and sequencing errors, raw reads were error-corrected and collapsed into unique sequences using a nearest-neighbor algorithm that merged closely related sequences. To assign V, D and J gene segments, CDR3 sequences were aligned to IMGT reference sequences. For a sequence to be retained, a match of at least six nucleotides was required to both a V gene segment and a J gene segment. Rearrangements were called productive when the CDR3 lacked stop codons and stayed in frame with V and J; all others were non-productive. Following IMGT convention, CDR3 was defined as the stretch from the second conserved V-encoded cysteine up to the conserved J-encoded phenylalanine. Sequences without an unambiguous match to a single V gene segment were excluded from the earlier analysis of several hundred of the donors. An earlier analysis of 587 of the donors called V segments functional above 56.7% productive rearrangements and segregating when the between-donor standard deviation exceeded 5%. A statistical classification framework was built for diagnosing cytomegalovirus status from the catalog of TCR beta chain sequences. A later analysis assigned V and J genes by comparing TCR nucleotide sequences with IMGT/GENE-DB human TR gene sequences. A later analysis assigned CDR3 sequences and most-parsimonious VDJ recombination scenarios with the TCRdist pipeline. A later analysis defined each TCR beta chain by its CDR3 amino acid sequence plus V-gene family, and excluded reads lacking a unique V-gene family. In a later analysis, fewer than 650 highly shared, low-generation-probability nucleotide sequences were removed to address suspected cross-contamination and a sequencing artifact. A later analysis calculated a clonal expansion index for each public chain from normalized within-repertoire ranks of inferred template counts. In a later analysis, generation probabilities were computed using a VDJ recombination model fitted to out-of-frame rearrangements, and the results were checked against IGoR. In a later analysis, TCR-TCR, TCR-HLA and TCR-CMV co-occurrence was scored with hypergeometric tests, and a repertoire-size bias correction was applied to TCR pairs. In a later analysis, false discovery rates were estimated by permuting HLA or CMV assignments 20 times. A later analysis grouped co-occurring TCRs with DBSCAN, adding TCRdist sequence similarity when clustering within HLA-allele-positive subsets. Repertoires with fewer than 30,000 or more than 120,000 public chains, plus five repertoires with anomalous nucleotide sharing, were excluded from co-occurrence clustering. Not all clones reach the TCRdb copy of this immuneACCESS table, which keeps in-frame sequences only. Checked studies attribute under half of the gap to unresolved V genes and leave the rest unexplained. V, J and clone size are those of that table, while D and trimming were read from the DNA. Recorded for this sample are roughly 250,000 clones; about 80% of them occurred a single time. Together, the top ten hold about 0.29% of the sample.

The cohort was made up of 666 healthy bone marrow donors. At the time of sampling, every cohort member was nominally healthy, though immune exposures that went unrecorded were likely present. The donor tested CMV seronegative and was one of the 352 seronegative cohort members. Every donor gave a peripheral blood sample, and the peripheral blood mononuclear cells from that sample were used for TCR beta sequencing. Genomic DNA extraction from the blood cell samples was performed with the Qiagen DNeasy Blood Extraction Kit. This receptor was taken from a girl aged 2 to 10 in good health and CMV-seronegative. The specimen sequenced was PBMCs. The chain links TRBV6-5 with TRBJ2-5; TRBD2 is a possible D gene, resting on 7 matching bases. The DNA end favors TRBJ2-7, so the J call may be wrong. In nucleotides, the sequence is TGTGCCAGCAGTCCCGAGGGGGGGGGACCCTACGAGCAGTACTTC. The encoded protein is CASSPEGGGPYEQYF.